A single sample is the source of the 4 T cell receptor beta chains below, sequenced in a study of blood T cell repertoires in COVID-19. Data came from immunoSEQ multiplex PCR; TCRdb stores just in-frame clones and leaves some out. The repertoire holds some 73,000 clones, with 80% to 85% as singletons. The specimen sequenced was peripheral blood. These TCRs come from a human donor in a cohort sampled during active COVID-19.

The chain employs TRBV6-2 or TRBV6-3 and TRBJ2-3, with D possibly matching TRBD2 (6 bases). The germline CDR1 and CDR2 sequences are MNHEY and SVGEGT. CDR3 length: 14 residues. V gave up 6 bases and J gave up 4 bases, with 14 bases separating them. CDR3 sequence reads: CASSYSGRADTQYF. For the CDR3, the DNA is TGTGCCAGCAGCTATAGCGGAAGGGCAGATACGCAGTATTTT.

The rearrangement uses TRBV6-5 and TRBJ1-5; D may be TRBD1 (5 bases). The CDR3 is 15 residues long. Trimming removed 0 bases at V and 3 bases at J, with 9 bases between. CDR1 MNHEY and CDR2 SVGAGI come from the germline V gene. In DNA, the CDR3 is TGTGCCAGCAGTTACTCGTCAGGGAACAATCAGCCCCAGCATTTT. Translated, it gives CASSYSSGNNQPQHF.

The chain couples TRBV7-9 to TRBJ2-5; perhaps TRBD1 as D (6 bases). The CDR3 has 15 residues. The V gene's germline CDR1 is SEHNR and CDR2 FQNEAQ (reference sequence). The germline V and J ends were trimmed by 1 base and 1 base, with 10 bases remaining between them. CDR3 loop: CASSLVVGGQETQYF. CDR3 coding DNA: TGTGCCAGCAGCTTAGTGGTAGGGGGCCAAGAGACCCAGTACTTC.

The V gene is TRBV9, the J gene TRBJ2-7, with TRBD1 matching over 10 bases. This CDR3 is 14 amino acids long. The germline gives CDR1 SGDLS, CDR2 YYNGEE. Unmatched junction bases numbered 7, after V lost 4 bases and J lost 6 bases. Written as DNA, the CDR3 is TGTGCCAGCAGCCCCCGGAGGACAGGGGGCGAGCAGTACTTC. This gives the protein CASSPRRTGGEQYF.